One and the same sample provided the 24 T cell receptor beta chains below, sequenced in a study of post-analysis software for immune sequencing data. Study results and limitations: Controls showed lower frequencies than patients for roughly five TRBV segments, and TRBV5-6, TRBV5-1 and TRBV20-1 were among these.

Antigen specificity for these receptors is unknown. Each TCR beta cDNA library carried unique molecular identifiers. MiXCR was run by TCRdb on the PCR reads, yielding one entry per CDR3 protein. The sample has 350,000 to 450,000 distinct CDR3 sequences; roughly 30% are singletons. The sample comprised blood. These receptors all stem from a girl aged 10 to 17 with multiple sclerosis.

V and J are TRBV9 and TRBJ1-2; maybe TRBD1 (6 bases). From germline, CDR1 is SGDLS and CDR2 YYNGEE. The ends were cut back, 0 bases at V and 8 bases at J, with 8 bases in the middle. This CDR3 comprises 12 residues. CDR3 sequence (DNA): TGTGCCAGCAGCGTAGCTACAGGGGGCTACACCTTC. This codes for CASSVATGGYTF.

This clonotype was seen more than once but under ten times. The rearrangement uses TRBV20-1 and TRBJ1-1; the D gene is possibly TRBD1 (5 bases). V shed 2 bases and J shed 4 bases, with 14 bases lying between them. Germline V CDR1 and CDR2: DFQATT, SNEGSKA (reference sequence). CDR3 length: 14 amino acids. CDR3 coding DNA: TGCAGTGCTAGAAGTACAGGCTTGGTCACTGAAGCTTTCTTT. Translated, it gives CSARSTGLVTEAFF.

This clonotype was seen only a few times. The J gene is TRBJ2-7, the V gene TRBV3-1, with 9 positions matching TRBD2. CDR3 length equals 14 residues. Germline CDR1 LGHDT, CDR2 YNNKEL (reference sequence). V lost 4 bases and J lost 7; bases outside the gene matches: 8. In DNA form, the CDR3 reads TGTGCCAGCAGCCTACAGACTAGCGGAGTAGAGCAGTACTTC. Translation gives CASSLQTSGVEQYF.

The CDR3 sequence is CASSTAGLQETQYF. The CDR3, as DNA: TGCGCCAGCAGCACCGCGGGACTTCAAGAGACCCAGTACTTC. The V gene is TRBV5-1, the J gene TRBJ2-5, with D tentatively TRBD2 (6 bases). This CDR3 is 14 amino acids long. V was cut by 4 bases and J by 2 bases, with 12 bases left in between. The germline CDR1 and CDR2 sequences are SGHRS and YFSETQ.

This clonotype has a handful of counts. The genes are TRBV20-1 and TRBJ2-7, with unresolved D. The CDR3 consists of 12 residues. CDR1 DFQATT and CDR2 SNEGSKA come from the germline V gene (reference sequence). The CDR3 region is CSPGDIKTEQYF. In DNA form, the CDR3 reads TGCAGCCCAGGAGACATAAAGACCGAGCAGTACTTC.

The chain carries TRBV10-2 and TRBJ1-1; D unresolved. CDR1 WSHSY and CDR2 SAAADI come from the germline V gene. V was trimmed by 7 bases and J by 0 bases, leaving 9 bases between them. The CDR3 length is 13 residues. This CDR3 reads CASMGILNTEAFF. The CDR3 DNA is TGCGCCAGCATGGGCATACTGAACACTGAAGCTTTCTTT.

Points on this clonotype: A read error may be the cause here, since a much bigger clone is one base away. The chain couples TRBV10-3 to TRBJ2-3; TRBD2 aligns across 12 bases. The germline V gene has CDR1 ENHRY and CDR2 SYGVKD. This CDR3 has 16 residues. The CDR3 is CAISARTSGDTDAQYF. The CDR3 region has the DNA TGTGCCATCAGTGCTAGGACTAGCGGGGATACAGATGCGCAGTATTTT.

This clonotype was counted a few times. This rearrangement joins TRBV6-1 to TRBJ1-5, with 8 bases identical to TRBD1. V was pared by 1 base and J by 1 base, with 0 bases of the junction left unmatched. This CDR3 comprises 15 residues. From germline, CDR1 is MNHNS and CDR2 SASEGT. CDR3 protein: CASSEGQGSNQPQHF. The CDR3 DNA reads as TGTGCCAGCAGTGAAGGACAGGGGAGCAATCAGCCCCAGCATTTT.

The chain recombines TRBV5-1 with TRBJ2-3, with D possibly TRBD1 on 6 matching bases. The CDR3 totals 15 residues. Germline CDR1 reads SGHRS; CDR2 reads YFSETQ. V was trimmed by 1 base and J by 2 bases, leaving 11 bases between them. The CDR3 is CASSLQGTSTDTQYF. The CDR3 nucleotides are TGCGCCAGCAGCTTGCAGGGGACCTCCACAGATACGCAGTATTTT.

V and J are TRBV25-1 and TRBJ2-1; 7 nucleotides match TRBD1. The CDR3 contains 15 residues. Germline CDR1 reads MGHDK; CDR2 reads SYGVNS. Germline trimming cut 3 bases from V and 0 bases from J; bases unmatched to any gene: 2. CDR3 in DNA: TGTGCCAGCAGTGAGGGGGACAGCTCCTACAATGAGCAGTTCTTC. It is translated as CASSEGDSSYNEQFF.

The V and J genes are TRBV15 and TRBJ2-7; unclear D gene. Germline-derived CDR1 and CDR2 are LNHNV and YYDKDF (reference sequence). This CDR3 contains 17 residues. The ends were cut back, 1 base at V and 2 bases at J, with 18 bases in the middle. The CDR3 loop is CATSRVRAGPSTYEQYF. DNA for the CDR3: TGTGCCACCAGCAGAGTCCGGGCAGGCCCATCCACCTACGAGCAGTACTTC.

The rearrangement uses TRBV7-6 and TRBJ2-1, with D possibly being TRBD1 (6 bases). The CDR3 runs to 15 residues. Between the trimmed V and J ends, which lost 5 bases and 9 bases, there was a span of 20 bases. Germline CDR1 is SGHVS and CDR2 is FNYEAQ. The CDR3 nucleotides are TGTGCCAGCAGCCAACCCAGTCTACAGGGTGGTGAGCAGTTCTTC. It codes for CASSQPSLQGGEQFF.

This clonotype has a single count. The chain is built from TRBV12-3 or TRBV12-4 and TRBJ1-2; D call uncertain. Trimming stripped 6 bases from V and 5 bases from J, with 10 bases between. This CDR3 is built from 12 residues. CDR3 residues: CASRARTYGYTF. CDR3 coding DNA: TGTGCCAGCAGGGCAAGGACGTATGGCTACACCTTC.

This clonotype was seen at least ten times. V usage is TRBV5-6 and J usage is TRBJ1-2, with a tentative D call TRBD1 (5 bases). Trimming cost V 6 bases and J 5 bases, with 23 bases left between them. CDR3 length equals 16 residues. Per germline, CDR1 SGHDT and CDR2 YYEEEE. CDR3 coding DNA: TGTGCCAGCACCCCCAGGAGACAGCCGAGGGAATATGGCTACACCTTC. Residues: CASTPRRQPREYGYTF.

This clonotype was counted only a few times. The chain joins TRBV5-1 to TRBJ2-1; D tentatively reads TRBD1 or TRBD2 (5 bases each). CDR1 and CDR2 (germline): SGHRS, YFSETQ. Trimming stripped 4 bases from V and 5 bases from J, with 16 bases between. CDR3 length equals 15 residues. The CDR3 nucleotides read TGCGCCAGCAGCCCAATCCCGGGACGGAACAATGAGCAGTTCTTC. This sequence encodes CASSPIPGRNNEQFF.

Concerning this clonotype: The junction departs from germline at one end; a sequencing error may be responsible. This chain connects TRBV12-3 or TRBV12-4 to TRBJ2-3, with D unresolved. The CDR3 totals 11 residues. CDR3 sequence (DNA): TGTGCCAGCCTGCGCACAGATACGGAGTATTTT. This encodes CASLRTDTEYF.

This clonotype was counted many times. CDR3 sequence reads: CASSLTRNTEAFF. CDR3 sequence (DNA): TGCGCCAGCAGCCTAACCCGGAACACTGAAGCTTTCTTT. The rearrangement joins TRBV4-3 to TRBJ1-1; D remains unclear. The V gene's germline CDR1 is LGHNA and CDR2 YSLEER. V was trimmed by 4 bases and J by 1 base, leaving 7 bases between them. There are 13 residues in the CDR3.

This clonotype is labeled medium-sized. This chain connects TRBV6-5 to TRBJ2-1; D might be TRBD2 (6 bases). There are 15 residues in the CDR3. V lost 5 bases and J lost 3, with 14 bases in between. Germline assignment: CDR1 MNHEY and CDR2 SVGAGI. The CDR3 sequence is CASSPLLANYNEQFF. The CDR3, as DNA: TGTGCCAGCAGTCCCCTCCTAGCGAACTACAATGAGCAGTTCTTC.

Concerning this clonotype itself: Germline and junction disagree at one end, which may indicate a read error. V is TRBV20-1 and J is TRBJ1-5; possible D gene TRBD1, 6 bases. This CDR3 region has 15 residues. CDR1 is DFQATT and CDR2 is SNEGSKA in the germline V gene (reference sequence). This CDR3 reads CSARAGANSNHPQHF. The CDR3 bases are TGCAGTGCTAGAGCGGGGGCTAATAGCAATCACCCCCAGCATTTT.

This clonotype turned up a few times. The V and J genes are TRBV7-2 and TRBJ2-1, with 11 bases that match TRBD2. Looked up from germline, CDR1 is SGHTA and CDR2 is FQGNSA. With V trimmed by 1 base and J by 7 bases, 6 bases remained unmatched. The CDR3 loop spans 16 amino acids. CDR3 sequence: CASSLGGLAGGNEQFF. The DNA of the CDR3 is TGTGCCAGCAGCTTAGGCGGCCTAGCGGGGGGTAATGAGCAGTTCTTC.

This clonotype was counted only a few times. The chain is built from TRBV18 and TRBJ2-3; D is possibly TRBD1 or TRBD2 (5 bases each). The germline V gene has CDR1 KGHSH and CDR2 LQKENI. Trimming removed 1 base from V and 5 bases from J, with 16 bases in between. The CDR3 spans 16 residues. The CDR3 nucleotides are TGTGCCAGCTCACCACTAGACAGCCTGGCGGGAGATACGCAGTATTTT. This codes for CASSPLDSLAGDTQYF.

This clonotype occurred a few times. The rearrangement links TRBV12-3 or TRBV12-4 to TRBJ2-1; TRBD2 agrees at 10 bases. This CDR3 has 19 residues. The V segment lost 5 bases and the J segment 0 bases; nucleotides outside the gene matches: 13. CDR3 nucleotides: TGTGCCAGCAGTCCGTGGCAGCGGGGGGGACCTAGCTCCTACAATGAGCAGTTCTTC. It is translated as CASSPWQRGGPSSYNEQFF.

The V call is TRBV20-1, the J call TRBJ1-1; D is possibly TRBD1 (6 bases). CDR1 and CDR2 (germline): DFQATT, SNEGSKA (reference sequence). The CDR3 totals 14 residues. Trimming took 2 bases from V and 4 from J, leaving 14 bases between them. The CDR3 DNA sequence: TGCAGTGCTAGAACGCTCAGGGGAATCACTGAAGCTTTCTTT. This encodes CSARTLRGITEAFF.

The chain joins TRBV7-9 to TRBJ1-6, with 8 positions matching TRBD1. Germline V gene lookup returns CDR1 SEHNR and CDR2 FQNEAQ (reference sequence). V lost 5 bases and J lost 4; bases outside the gene matches: 4. The CDR3 totals 15 residues. Here the CDR3 DNA reads TGTGCCAGCAGCCCTGACAGGGGTTATAATTCACCCCTCCACTTT. Protein product: CASSPDRGYNSPLHF.